A selection of T cell receptor beta chains follows, all from one sample in a study of T cell responses to AZD1222 COVID-19 vaccine. Only in-frame clones appear in the TCRdb table, and some are missing; sequencing was by immunoSEQ multiplex PCR. Found here are more than 150,000 clones, roughly 93% of them singletons; the top ten hold 0.99%. The specimen comprised peripheral blood, sampled on day 0 of AZD1222 vaccination. These receptors all come from an adult in good health. Both conserved end residues are part of each CDR3. Each record gives: J gene, clone size, V gene, D gene, CDR3 protein, CDR3 DNA. A D gene is named only where the DNA matches it firmly. Where a row states a size, it is once, few, many or the class of an expanded clone; other rows omit it.

j_call: TRBJ1-6
clone_size: NA
v_call: TRBV6-1
d_call: NA
cdr3_aa: CASSEAGGTLNNSPLHF
cdr3_nt: TGTGCCAGCAGTGAAGCCGGGGGGACCCTGAATAATTCACCCCTCCACTTT

j_call: TRBJ1-3
clone_size: NA
v_call: TRBV15
d_call: NA
cdr3_aa: CATSNLGNTIYF
cdr3_nt: TGTGCCACCAGCAACCTTGGAAACACCATATATTTT

j_call: TRBJ2-7
clone_size: NA
v_call: TRBV6-2/TRBV6-3
d_call: NA
cdr3_aa: CASSRTVGEQYF
cdr3_nt: TGTGCCAGCAGCAGGACAGTCGGCGAGCAGTACTTC

j_call: TRBJ2-7
clone_size: NA
v_call: TRBV5-1
d_call: TRBD1
cdr3_aa: CASSFTGTASYEQYF
cdr3_nt: TGCGCCAGCAGCTTCACCGGGACAGCCTCCTACGAGCAGTACTTC

j_call: TRBJ1-3
clone_size: NA
v_call: TRBV11-2
d_call: NA
cdr3_aa: CASSPRDGNSGNTIYF
cdr3_nt: TGTGCCAGCAGCCCCCGGGACGGTAACTCTGGAAACACCATATATTTT

j_call: TRBJ2-1
clone_size: once
v_call: TRBV10-3
d_call: NA
cdr3_aa: CAISEGGNEQFF
cdr3_nt: TGTGCCATCAGTGAGGGGGGGAATGAGCAGTTCTTC

j_call: TRBJ2-7
clone_size: NA
v_call: TRBV4-3
d_call: NA
cdr3_aa: CASSQDGYGGNEQYF
cdr3_nt: TGCGCCAGCAGCCAAGATGGGTATGGGGGGAACGAGCAGTACTTC

j_call: TRBJ2-1
clone_size: NA
v_call: TRBV28
d_call: NA
cdr3_aa: CASSLGAARSEQFF
cdr3_nt: TGTGCCAGCAGTTTAGGGGCGGCCCGGAGTGAGCAGTTCTTC

j_call: TRBJ2-7
clone_size: NA
v_call: TRBV5-1
d_call: TRBD2
cdr3_aa: CASSSAGGSYEQYF
cdr3_nt: TGCGCCAGCAGTTCCGCGGGGGGATCCTACGAGCAGTACTTC

j_call: TRBJ2-1
clone_size: NA
v_call: TRBV11-3
d_call: TRBD1
cdr3_aa: CASSLAVTGKPRGYNEQFF
cdr3_nt: TGTGCCAGCAGCTTAGCTGTGACAGGGAAACCTAGGGGCTACAATGAGCAGTTCTTC

j_call: TRBJ1-1
clone_size: NA
v_call: TRBV5-1
d_call: NA
cdr3_aa: CASSLRPNTEAFF
cdr3_nt: TGCGCCAGCAGCTTGCGGCCGAACACTGAAGCTTTCTTT

j_call: TRBJ1-4
clone_size: NA
v_call: TRBV11-2
d_call: NA
cdr3_aa: CASSFTRQVLNEKLFF
cdr3_nt: TGTGCCAGCAGCTTCACTCGACAGGTTCTTAATGAAAAACTGTTTTTT

j_call: TRBJ1-4
clone_size: medium-sized
v_call: TRBV14
d_call: NA
cdr3_aa: CASSQFSATNEKLFF
cdr3_nt: TGTGCCAGCAGCCAATTCTCCGCAACTAATGAAAAACTGTTTTTT

j_call: TRBJ1-6
clone_size: NA
v_call: TRBV4-2
d_call: NA
cdr3_aa: CASSQDRLGLNSPLHF
cdr3_nt: TGTGCCAGCAGCCAAGATCGGTTAGGGCTGAATTCACCCCTCCACTTT

j_call: TRBJ2-5
clone_size: NA
v_call: TRBV7-9
d_call: TRBD1
cdr3_aa: CASSSDRSETQYF
cdr3_nt: TGTGCCAGCAGCTCGGACAGGAGCGAGACCCAGTACTTC

j_call: TRBJ2-7
clone_size: NA
v_call: TRBV7-9
d_call: TRBD2
cdr3_aa: CASRAAGVPYEQYF
cdr3_nt: TGTGCCAGCAGGGCGGCGGGAGTCCCCTACGAGCAGTACTTC

j_call: TRBJ1-6
clone_size: NA
v_call: TRBV7-9
d_call: TRBD1
cdr3_aa: CATAPPWGQGGSPLHF
cdr3_nt: TGTGCCACCGCTCCCCCCTGGGGACAGGGAGGTTCACCCCTCCACTTT

j_call: TRBJ1-2
clone_size: NA
v_call: TRBV4-3
d_call: TRBD1
cdr3_aa: CASSQGQGALGYTF
cdr3_nt: TGCGCCAGCAGCCAGGGACAGGGGGCACTTGGCTACACCTTC

j_call: TRBJ2-1
clone_size: few
v_call: TRBV14
d_call: NA
cdr3_aa: CASSQDGQIRYNEQFF
cdr3_nt: TGTGCCAGCAGCCAAGATGGGCAGATACGCTACAATGAGCAGTTCTTC

j_call: TRBJ2-3
clone_size: NA
v_call: TRBV24-1
d_call: TRBD2
cdr3_aa: CATSSSSASGRTDTQYF
cdr3_nt: TGTGCCACCAGTTCCTCGTCGGCTAGCGGTCGCACAGATACGCAGTATTTT

j_call: TRBJ1-1
clone_size: NA
v_call: TRBV7-9
d_call: NA
cdr3_aa: CASSLEGMNTEAFF
cdr3_nt: TGTGCCAGCAGCTTAGAGGGTATGAACACTGAAGCTTTCTTT

j_call: TRBJ1-1
clone_size: NA
v_call: TRBV27
d_call: NA
cdr3_aa: CASRRGTEAFF
cdr3_nt: TGTGCCAGCAGAAGGGGCACTGAAGCTTTCTTT

j_call: TRBJ1-2
clone_size: NA
v_call: TRBV4-3
d_call: NA
cdr3_aa: CASSQDLRPDYGYTF
cdr3_nt: TGCGCCAGCAGCCAAGATTTGCGCCCTGACTATGGCTACACCTTC

j_call: TRBJ1-1
clone_size: NA
v_call: TRBV20-1
d_call: NA
cdr3_aa: CSASWRGRNTEAFF
cdr3_nt: TGCAGTGCTAGTTGGAGGGGGAGGAACACTGAAGCTTTCTTT

j_call: TRBJ1-2
clone_size: NA
v_call: TRBV2
d_call: TRBD1
cdr3_aa: CASRDGTGNYGYTF
cdr3_nt: TGTGCCAGCAGGGATGGGACAGGGAACTATGGCTACACCTTC

j_call: TRBJ2-2
clone_size: NA
v_call: TRBV27
d_call: NA
cdr3_aa: CASSFQRTGELFF
cdr3_nt: TGTGCCAGCAGTTTTCAGAGGACCGGGGAGCTGTTTTTT

j_call: TRBJ2-5
clone_size: NA
v_call: TRBV7-2
d_call: NA
cdr3_aa: CASSLESAGSEEQETQYF
cdr3_nt: TGTGCCAGCAGCTTAGAGTCAGCCGGCAGCGAGGAACAAGAGACCCAGTACTTC

j_call: TRBJ2-3
clone_size: NA
v_call: TRBV6-2/TRBV6-3
d_call: TRBD1
cdr3_aa: CASSYEDRAWDTQYF
cdr3_nt: TGTGCCAGCAGTTACGAGGACAGGGCGTGGGATACGCAGTATTTT

j_call: TRBJ1-2
clone_size: few
v_call: TRBV9
d_call: NA
cdr3_aa: CASSVVPDSNYGYTF
cdr3_nt: TGTGCCAGCAGCGTAGTACCGGATTCTAACTATGGCTACACCTTC

j_call: TRBJ1-2
clone_size: NA
v_call: TRBV9
d_call: NA
cdr3_aa: CASSVVSGGGYTF
cdr3_nt: TGTGCCAGCAGCGTAGTGTCCGGGGGTGGCTACACCTTC

j_call: TRBJ1-1
clone_size: NA
v_call: TRBV19
d_call: NA
cdr3_aa: CASIRPGNTEAFF
cdr3_nt: TGTGCCAGTATTAGGCCAGGGAACACTGAAGCTTTCTTT

j_call: TRBJ1-4
clone_size: few
v_call: TRBV5-1
d_call: NA
cdr3_aa: CASSLSPEWEKLFF
cdr3_nt: TGCGCCAGCAGCTTGTCTCCGGAGTGGGAAAAACTGTTTTTT

j_call: TRBJ1-1
clone_size: NA
v_call: TRBV2
d_call: NA
cdr3_aa: CASSEYEGTEAFF
cdr3_nt: TGTGCCAGCAGTGAATACGAAGGCACTGAAGCTTTCTTT

j_call: TRBJ2-7
clone_size: NA
v_call: TRBV27
d_call: NA
cdr3_aa: CASSNSPYPYEQYF
cdr3_nt: TGTGCCAGCTCGAACTCCCCCTACCCCTACGAGCAGTACTTC

j_call: TRBJ2-3
clone_size: once
v_call: TRBV3-1/TRBV3-2
d_call: NA
cdr3_aa: CASSQRGTDTQYF
cdr3_nt: TGTGCCAGCAGCCAGCGGGGAACAGATACGCAGTATTTT

j_call: TRBJ1-1
clone_size: NA
v_call: TRBV7-8
d_call: NA
cdr3_aa: CASRGDETNTEAFF
cdr3_nt: TGTGCCAGTCGGGGCGATGAGACGAACACTGAAGCTTTCTTT

j_call: TRBJ2-5
clone_size: NA
v_call: TRBV6-5
d_call: TRBD1
cdr3_aa: CASSWTAGGQETQYF
cdr3_nt: TGTGCCAGCAGTTGGACGGCAGGGGGACAAGAGACCCAGTACTTC

j_call: TRBJ2-1
clone_size: once
v_call: TRBV10-2
d_call: NA
cdr3_aa: CASSEPPRSSYNEQFF
cdr3_nt: TGCGCCAGCAGTGAGCCCCCCCGGAGCTCCTACAATGAGCAGTTCTTC

j_call: TRBJ2-5
clone_size: NA
v_call: TRBV5-1
d_call: NA
cdr3_aa: CASSPLIGETQYF
cdr3_nt: TGCGCCAGCAGCCCACTTATTGGAGAGACCCAGTACTTC

j_call: TRBJ2-7
clone_size: NA
v_call: TRBV9
d_call: TRBD1
cdr3_aa: CASGGQGGFSTHEQYF
cdr3_nt: TGTGCCAGCGGGGGACAGGGAGGTTTTAGTACCCACGAGCAGTACTTC

j_call: TRBJ2-4
clone_size: once
v_call: TRBV28
d_call: TRBD2
cdr3_aa: CASSGLAGGPINIQYF
cdr3_nt: TGTGCCAGCAGTGGACTAGCGGGAGGGCCAATAAACATTCAGTACTTC

j_call: TRBJ2-5
clone_size: NA
v_call: TRBV12-3/TRBV12-4
d_call: NA
cdr3_aa: CASSFGAQETQYF
cdr3_nt: TGTGCCAGCAGTTTCGGGGCCCAAGAGACCCAGTACTTC

j_call: TRBJ2-1
clone_size: NA
v_call: TRBV6-5
d_call: NA
cdr3_aa: CASEDLTAQGEQFF
cdr3_nt: TGTGCCAGCGAAGACTTGACAGCCCAGGGAGAGCAGTTCTTC

j_call: TRBJ1-1
clone_size: NA
v_call: TRBV10-1
d_call: TRBD1
cdr3_aa: CASSDPGQGGTEAFF
cdr3_nt: TGCGCCAGCAGTGACCCGGGACAGGGCGGCACTGAAGCTTTCTTT

j_call: TRBJ1-2
clone_size: NA
v_call: TRBV18
d_call: TRBD1
cdr3_aa: CASSTNAQGEYGYTF
cdr3_nt: TGTGCCAGCTCAACAAACGCCCAGGGGGAGTATGGCTACACCTTC

j_call: TRBJ2-6
clone_size: NA
v_call: TRBV7-2
d_call: NA
cdr3_aa: CASSTNSGANVLTF
cdr3_nt: TGTGCCAGCAGCACTAACTCTGGGGCCAACGTCCTGACTTTC

j_call: TRBJ1-2
clone_size: NA
v_call: TRBV19
d_call: TRBD1
cdr3_aa: CASSIGTDYGYTF
cdr3_nt: TGTGCCAGTAGTATCGGGACAGATTATGGCTACACCTTC

j_call: TRBJ2-7
clone_size: NA
v_call: TRBV18
d_call: NA
cdr3_aa: CASSASGQGYEQYF
cdr3_nt: TGTGCCAGCTCAGCCTCGGGACAAGGCTACGAGCAGTACTTC

j_call: TRBJ1-5
clone_size: once
v_call: TRBV4-2
d_call: NA
cdr3_aa: CASSHGADQPQHF
cdr3_nt: TGTGCCAGCAGCCATGGGGCCGATCAGCCCCAGCATTTT

j_call: TRBJ1-2
clone_size: few
v_call: TRBV5-1
d_call: NA
cdr3_aa: CASSSDSYGYTF
cdr3_nt: TGCGCCAGCAGCTCTGACAGCTATGGCTACACCTTC

j_call: TRBJ1-5
clone_size: NA
v_call: TRBV6-5
d_call: TRBD1
cdr3_aa: CASRGTGDSQPQHF
cdr3_nt: TGTGCCAGCAGGGGGACAGGTGATAGTCAGCCCCAGCATTTT